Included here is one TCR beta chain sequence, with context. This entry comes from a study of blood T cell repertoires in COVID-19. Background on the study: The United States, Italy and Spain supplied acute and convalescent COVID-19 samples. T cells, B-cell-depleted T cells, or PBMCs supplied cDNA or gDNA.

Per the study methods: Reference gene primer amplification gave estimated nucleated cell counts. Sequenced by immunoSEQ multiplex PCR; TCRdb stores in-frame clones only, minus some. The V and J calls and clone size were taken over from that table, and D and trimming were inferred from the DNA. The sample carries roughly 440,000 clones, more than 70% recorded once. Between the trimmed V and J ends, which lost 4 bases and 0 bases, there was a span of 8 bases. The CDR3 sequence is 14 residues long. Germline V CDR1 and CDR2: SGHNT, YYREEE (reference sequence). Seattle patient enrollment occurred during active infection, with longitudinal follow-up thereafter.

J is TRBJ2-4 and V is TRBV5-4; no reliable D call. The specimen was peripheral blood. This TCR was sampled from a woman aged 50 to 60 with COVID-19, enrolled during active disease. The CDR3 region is CASSTQLAKNIQYF. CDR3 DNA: TGTGCCAGCAGCACACAGCTAGCCAAAAACATTCAGTACTTC.